The 25 T cell receptor beta chains below all came from one sample that was sequenced in a study of long-term antiretroviral therapy in people with HIV. The assay, immunoSEQ v3.0, was run at survey level. The method was immunoSEQ multiplex PCR; TCRdb's version includes in-frame clones alone and lacks a portion of them. The repertoire includes 30,000 to 45,000 clones, 75% to 85% of them detected once, and roughly 5.8% sits in the top ten. The sequences come from unsorted PBMCs, collected 3.4 years after starting antiretroviral therapy. Source of these receptors: a man aged 25-45 years with HIV.

The chain is built from TRBV6-6 and TRBJ1-2; possible D gene TRBD1, 5 bases. V gave up 0 bases and J gave up 7 bases, with 15 bases separating them. The germline V gene encodes CDR1 MNHNY and CDR2 SVGAGI (reference sequence). The length of the CDR3 is 15 residues. Here the CDR3 reads CASSYSKGAAGGYTF. CDR3 nucleotide sequence: TGTGCCAGCAGTTACTCGAAAGGGGCCGCGGGTGGCTACACCTTC.

This rearrangement joins TRBV7-2 to TRBJ2-1; D ambiguous. Trimming removed 5 bases from V and 11 bases from J, with 13 bases in between. This CDR3 has 12 residues. Germline V gene sequence: CDR1 SGHTA, CDR2 FQGNSA. The CDR3 nucleotides read TGTGCCAGCAGCACCCGGGCCCAGCAGCAGTTCTTC. Translation: CASSTRAQQQFF. Variable domain in full (rest from reference TRBV7-2 and TRBJ2-1): GAGVSQSPSNKVTEKGKDVELRCDPISGHTALYWYRQSLGQGLEFLIYFQGNSAPDKSGLPSDRFSAERTGGSVSTLTIQRTQQEDSAVYLCASSTRAQQQFFGPGTRLTVL.

The V gene is TRBV28, the J gene TRBJ2-7; 7 positions match TRBD1. CDR3 size: 14 residues. CDR1 is MDHEN, CDR2 SYDVKM, per germline. V shed 5 bases and J 4 bases; nucleotides not matched to a gene: 8. CDR3 DNA: TGTGCCAGCAGTCAACCGGGACAGCATTACGAGCAGTACTTC. As protein: CASSQPGQHYEQYF.

V usage is TRBV7-8 and J usage is TRBJ1-5; the D is unclear. Trimming removed 1 base at V and 2 bases at J, with 6 bases between. CDR1 and CDR2 (germline): SGHVS, FQNEAQ. The CDR3 consists of 14 residues. The DNA of the CDR3 is TGTGCCAGCAGCTTAGTGAACGGCAATCAGCCCCAGCATTTT. Its protein product is CASSLVNGNQPQHF. Full variable domain (rest looked up from reference TRBV7-8 and TRBJ1-5): GAGVSQSPRYKVAKRGQDVALRCDPISGHVSLFWYQQALGQGPEFLTYFQNEAQLDKSGLPSDRFFAERPEGSVSTLKIQRTQQEDSAVYLCASSLVNGNQPQHFGDGTRLSIL.

The chain combines TRBV20-1 with TRBJ2-1, with no clear D. With 6 bases removed from V and 9 bases from J, the gap between germline ends came to 12 bases. The CDR3 is 11 residues long. In germline, CDR1 is DFQATT, CDR2 SNEGSKA (reference sequence). CDR3 in DNA: TGCAGTGCCCTGAGTATGATTGAGCAGTTCTTC. It encodes CSALSMIEQFF.

This sequence joins TRBV6-5 and TRBJ1-1; the D gene is possibly TRBD1 (6 bases). CDR3 size: 13 residues. V lost 6 bases and J 4 bases, leaving 12 bases between the germline ends. Germline CDR1 reads MNHEY; CDR2 reads SVGAGI. CDR3 nucleotide sequence: TGTGCCAGCAGAAAGACAGGCGGCACTGAAGCTTTCTTT. Its translation is CASRKTGGTEAFF.

This rearrangement joins TRBV10-3 to TRBJ2-1, with 9 bases that match TRBD1. CDR3 length: 15 residues. J lost 7 bases, V lost 0 bases, and 4 bases had no gene match. The germline V gene encodes CDR1 ENHRY and CDR2 SYGVKD. CDR3 DNA: TGTGCCATCAGTGAGTCCGGGACAGGGCAGAATGAGCAGTTCTTC. As protein: CAISESGTGQNEQFF.

The V gene is TRBV19, the J gene TRBJ2-5; 7 bases are a match to TRBD1. From germline, CDR1 is LNHDA and CDR2 SQIVND (reference sequence). Unmatched junction bases numbered 5, after V lost 8 bases and J lost 5 bases. The CDR3 contains 12 residues. The CDR3 DNA sequence: TGTGCCAGTTTAGGGGGCCGTGAGACCCAGTACTTC. This codes for CASLGGRETQYF.

The chain carries TRBV4-2 and TRBJ2-1; 8 nucleotides agree with TRBD2. V lost 4 bases, J lost 7 bases, and 15 bases stayed unmatched. This CDR3 is 17 amino acids long. CDR1 and CDR2 (germline): LGHNA, YNFKEQ. CDR3 region: CASSPRPGLGGRNEQFF. For the CDR3, the DNA is TGTGCCAGCAGCCCACGACCGGGACTAGGGGGGAGGAATGAGCAGTTCTTC.

The chain combines TRBV11-2 with TRBJ2-7, with 11 bases matching TRBD2. Germline V gives CDR1 SGHAT, CDR2 FQNNGV. V lost 1 base to trimming and J lost 3 bases; unmatched junction nucleotides: 2. The CDR3 is 15 amino acids. Here the CDR3 reads CASSLGTSGFYEQYF. Here the CDR3 DNA reads TGTGCCAGCAGCTTAGGGACTAGCGGGTTCTACGAGCAGTACTTC.

The J gene is TRBJ1-5, the V gene TRBV25-1; 7 bases match TRBD1. J was trimmed by 3 bases and V by 3 bases; bases with no gene match: 5. Germline V gives CDR1 MGHDK, CDR2 SYGVNS. There are 15 residues in the CDR3. CDR3 region: CASSETTGTNQPQHF. CDR3 bases: TGTGCCAGCAGTGAGACGACAGGGACCAATCAGCCCCAGCATTTT. The variable domain in full, with the rest retrieved from reference TRBV25-1 and TRBJ1-5, is EADIYQTPRYLVIGTGKKITLECSQTMGHDKMYWYQQDPGMELHLIHYSYGVNSTEKGDLSSESTVSRIRTEHFPLTLESARPSHTSQYLCASSETTGTNQPQHFGDGTRLSIL.

The J gene is TRBJ2-5, the V gene TRBV14; 7 bases line up with TRBD2. The trim removed 5 bases at V and 0 bases at J, leaving 9 bases unmatched. CDR1 SGHDN and CDR2 FVKESK come from the germline V gene. The CDR3 length is 16 residues. CDR3: CASSKTTGGYQETQYF. CDR3 in DNA: TGTGCCAGCAGCAAAACGACGGGAGGTTACCAAGAGACCCAGTACTTC.

This clone was seen only a few times. CDR3 in amino acids: CASSALSVWDGGELFF. The CDR3 nucleotides are TGTGCCAGCTCCGCCTTGTCGGTCTGGGATGGCGGGGAGCTGTTTTTT. The gene calls are TRBV27 and TRBJ2-2; D not certain. Per the germline V gene, CDR1 is MNHEY and CDR2 is SMNVEV (reference sequence). The V end lost 8 bases, the J end lost 7 bases, and 23 bases lay between the germline ends. CDR3 length: 16 amino acids.

V usage is TRBV18 and J usage is TRBJ2-2; TRBD1 or TRBD2 may be the D gene (5 bases each). The germline V gene encodes CDR1 KGHSH and CDR2 LQKENI. V dropped 1 base and J dropped 4 bases, with 13 bases sitting between them. The CDR3 contains 16 residues. In DNA form, the CDR3 reads TGTGCCAGCTCACCACGGCAATTGGGGGTCACCGGGGAGCTGTTTTTT. Its translation is CASSPRQLGVTGELFF.

The chain recombines TRBV5-6 with TRBJ1-2; 7 bases map to TRBD1. From germline, CDR1 is SGHDT and CDR2 YYEEEE. This CDR3 region has 15 residues. V lost 2 bases and J lost 2; bases outside the gene matches: 6. The CDR3 protein is CASSLPGQPNYGYTF. DNA for the CDR3: TGTGCCAGCAGCTTACCGGGACAGCCGAACTATGGCTACACCTTC.

The chain uses TRBV7-2 and TRBJ1-2; D unclear. The V end was cut by 4 bases, the J end by 1 base, with 4 bases between. The CDR3 totals 12 residues. The germline V gene encodes CDR1 SGHTA and CDR2 FQGNSA. This CDR3 reads CASSSGNYGYTF. The CDR3 DNA sequence: TGTGCCAGCAGCTCCGGTAACTATGGCTACACCTTC.

This rearrangement joins TRBV27 to TRBJ2-7; weak D call: TRBD2 (5 bases). The CDR3 contains 13 residues. Trimming removed 0 bases from V and 7 bases from J, with 10 bases in between. Germline CDR1 MNHEY, CDR2 SMNVEV (reference sequence). The CDR3 nucleotides read TGTGCCAGCAGTTTATCCGGGGTAGGGGAGCAGTACTTC. Protein sequence: CASSLSGVGEQYF.

The V call is TRBV7-9, the J call TRBJ1-1; 8 nucleotides line up with TRBD1. This CDR3 contains 14 residues. J lost 5 bases, V lost 2 bases, and 4 bases had no gene match. Germline CDR1 is SEHNR and CDR2 is FQNEAQ (reference sequence). CDR3 DNA: TGTGCCAGCAGCTTACAGGGGGCTGGGACTGAAGCTTTCTTT. This gives the protein CASSLQGAGTEAFF.

V and J are TRBV5-1 and TRBJ2-1; TRBD1 matches at 10 bases. CDR1 is SGHRS and CDR2 is YFSETQ in the germline V gene. The length of the CDR3 is 13 residues. V lost 3 bases to trimming and J lost 9 bases; unmatched junction nucleotides: 3. The CDR3 DNA reads as TGCGCCAGCAGCTGGGGACAGGGGACTGAGCAGTTCTTC. Encoded protein: CASSWGQGTEQFF.

V is TRBV15 and J is TRBJ1-4; no firm D call. The germline V gene encodes CDR1 LNHNV and CDR2 YYDKDF (reference sequence). Trimming pared 3 bases from V and 7 bases from J, leaving 15 bases between. CDR3 size: 15 residues. The CDR3 is CATSRTPGRVEKLFF. The CDR3 DNA follows: TGTGCCACCAGCAGGACTCCCGGACGGGTTGAAAAACTGTTTTTT.

V is TRBV19 and J is TRBJ2-1; TRBD1 matches 10 bases. In germline, CDR1 is LNHDA, CDR2 SQIVND (reference sequence). The CDR3 runs 18 residues. J lost 7 bases, V lost 5 bases, and 17 bases had no gene match. CDR3: CASSPGQGEWRGGNEQFF. In DNA, the CDR3 is TGTGCCAGTAGTCCCGGACAGGGGGAATGGAGAGGGGGTAATGAGCAGTTCTTC. Looking up the rest from reference TRBV19 and TRBJ2-1 gives the full variable domain: DGGITQSPKYLFRKEGQNVTLSCEQNLNHDAMYWYRQDPGQGLRLIYYSQIVNDFQKGDIAEGYSVSREKKESFPLTVTSAQKNPTAFYLCASSPGQGEWRGGNEQFFGPGTRLTVL.

The CDR3 DNA follows: TGTGCCAGCAGCACTAGACTAGCGAACTCCTACGAGCAGTACTTC. Its protein is CASSTRLANSYEQYF. This chain connects TRBV11-2 to TRBJ2-7; TRBD2 matches 8 bases. CDR1 is SGHAT, CDR2 FQNNGV, per germline. V trimming: 5 bases; J trimming: 0 bases; junction bases outside the gene matches: 6. The CDR3 is made up of 15 amino acids.

This chain connects TRBV6-6 to TRBJ1-1, with D unclear. Per the germline V gene, CDR1 is MNHNY and CDR2 is SVGAGI (reference sequence). Trimming stripped 6 bases from V and 1 base from J, with 6 bases between. The CDR3 is made up of 12 amino acids. The CDR3 protein is CASRVRNTEAFF. CDR3 nucleotide sequence: TGTGCCAGCAGAGTAAGGAACACTGAAGCTTTCTTT.

The genes are TRBV12-5 and TRBJ2-2; D possibly corresponds to TRBD1 (6 bases). V was trimmed by 0 bases and J by 1 base, leaving 12 bases between them. The CDR3 is 17 amino acids. The germline V gene encodes CDR1 LGHNT and CDR2 FRNRAP. CDR3 sequence reads: CASGLVVPGENTGELFF. CDR3 coding DNA: TGTGCTAGTGGTTTGGTAGTGCCAGGGGAGAACACCGGGGAGCTGTTTTTT.

The chain employs TRBV6-6 and TRBJ2-5; a weak D match, TRBD2 (6 bases). Trimming shortened V by 2 bases and J by 1 base, and 8 bases separated the two germline ends. This CDR3 is built from 14 residues. Germline V lookup: CDR1 MNHNY, CDR2 SVGAGI (reference sequence). The CDR3 coding sequence is TGTGCCAGCAGTTACGGCGGGGTCCAAGAGACCCAGTACTTC. Amino acid sequence: CASSYGGVQETQYF.